These 28 T cell receptor beta chains were all obtained from the same sample, sequenced in a study of cytomegalovirus exposure and HLA in healthy donors. TCRdb keeps only in-frame clones here, not all; method: immunoSEQ multiplex PCR. This sample yields about 110,000 clones, of which under 97% are seen a single time; around 0.65% belongs to the top ten. What was sequenced was PBMCs. The receptors stem from a woman aged 18-30 years in good health and CMV-seronegative.

J is TRBJ1-4 and V is TRBV6-1, with 10 bases identical to TRBD1. Germline CDR1 and CDR2: MNHNS and SASEGT. The CDR3 contains 13 residues. V shed 6 bases and J 5 bases; nucleotides not matched to a gene: 0. CDR3 coding DNA: TGTGCCAGCAGGGGACAGGGGAATGAAAAACTGTTTTTT. Translation gives CASRGQGNEKLFF.

The J gene is TRBJ2-6, the V gene TRBV7-3, with D possibly TRBD2 on 7 matching bases. The germline gives CDR1 SGHTA, CDR2 FQGTGA. CDR3 length equals 20 residues. The V and J ends lost 1 base and 0 bases respectively, with 19 bases between them. The CDR3 DNA is TGTGCCAGCAGCTTAAGAGGGGGGGGAGGTTTCCCCTCTGGGGCCAACGTCCTGACTTTC. This sequence encodes CASSLRGGGGFPSGANVLTF.

This rearrangement joins TRBV27 to TRBJ1-5; 7 bases fit TRBD1. This CDR3 has 15 residues. With V trimmed by 5 bases and J by 0 bases, 4 bases remained unmatched. Per germline, CDR1 MNHEY and CDR2 SMNVEV (reference sequence). The CDR3 is CASSRTGASNQPQHF. CDR3 DNA: TGTGCCAGCAGTCGGACAGGAGCTAGCAATCAGCCCCAGCATTTT.

This rearrangement joins TRBV10-3 to TRBJ2-7; 9 nucleotides align to TRBD2. Germline CDR1 and CDR2: ENHRY and SYGVKD. The CDR3 has 17 residues. V gave up 3 bases and J gave up 1 base; unmatched junction bases: 10. CDR3 nucleotide sequence: TGTGCCATCAGTGAAAAAGCGGGAGGCGTTAAATCCTACGAGCAGTACTTC. Its protein is CAISEKAGGVKSYEQYF.

This sequence joins TRBV2 and TRBJ2-7, with 8 nucleotides matching TRBD1. The CDR3 runs to 13 residues. The junction had 10 bases not matched to a gene; V was cut back by 10 bases and J by 5 bases. The germline V gene encodes CDR1 SNHLY and CDR2 FYNNEI. This CDR3 reads CATQTGAGNEQYF. CDR3 in DNA: TGTGCCACCCAGACAGGGGCCGGAAACGAGCAGTACTTC.

CDR3 loop: CASSLPGHYTEAFF. DNA for the CDR3: TGTGCCAGCAGCTTACCCGGTCATTACACTGAAGCTTTCTTT. The gene calls are TRBV7-8 and TRBJ1-1; D not certain. The CDR3 covers 14 residues. V was clipped by 2 bases and J by 3 bases, with 10 bases between them. The germline CDR1 and CDR2 sequences are SGHVS and FQNEAQ.

This chain uses TRBV7-2 with TRBJ2-4; D gene unclear. Germline values: CDR1 SGHTA, CDR2 FQGNSA. The CDR3 consists of 15 residues. Trimming pared 2 bases from V and 8 bases from J, leaving 16 bases between. CDR3 DNA sequence: TGTGCCAGCAGCTTACTACAGAGCTTGGGTGACATTCAGTACTTC. Translation gives CASSLLQSLGDIQYF.

This clone occurred once. The chain couples TRBV11-3 to TRBJ2-5; D gene uncertain. Trimming took 5 bases from V and 5 from J, leaving 12 bases between them. CDR3 size: 13 residues. Germline V gene lookup returns CDR1 SGHNT and CDR2 YENEEA. CDR3 loop: CASSPRGSETQYF. The CDR3 bases are TGTGCCAGCAGCCCCCGCGGTTCTGAGACCCAGTACTTC.

The rearrangement links TRBV5-4 to TRBJ2-5; TRBD1 matches at 12 bases. The CDR3 consists of 17 residues. Germline V gene lookup returns CDR1 SGHNT and CDR2 YYREEE (reference sequence). V gave up 4 bases and J gave up 4 bases; unmatched junction bases: 11. The CDR3 loop is CASSGGQGAGLSETQYF. In DNA form, the CDR3 reads TGTGCCAGCAGCGGGGGACAGGGGGCCGGTCTATCAGAGACCCAGTACTTC.

The chain joins TRBV7-3 to TRBJ2-3; 10 nucleotides line up with TRBD2. The germline gives CDR1 SGHTA, CDR2 FQGTGA. This CDR3 has 15 residues. After removal of 5 bases from V and 3 bases from J, the junction contained 5 bases not matched to a gene. CDR3 nucleotides: TGTGCCAGCAGCGCCCAGACTAGCGGGACAGATACGCAGTATTTT. This codes for CASSAQTSGTDTQYF.

The chain uses TRBV29-1 and TRBJ1-2; 7 bases agree with TRBD1. Germline CDR1 and CDR2: SQVTM and ANQGSEA. The CDR3 consists of 13 residues. Germline trimming cut 6 bases from V and 0 bases from J; bases unmatched to any gene: 4. For the CDR3, the DNA is TGCAGCGTACAGACAGGGACTAACTATGGCTACACCTTC. It codes for CSVQTGTNYGYTF.

The chain uses TRBV5-4 and TRBJ1-3; no clear D gene. The V gene's germline CDR1 is SGHNT and CDR2 YYREEE (reference sequence). The CDR3 has 16 amino acids. V was trimmed by 4 bases and J by 2 bases, leaving 16 bases between them. The CDR3 region is CASSEHPEPAGNTIYF. The CDR3 nucleotides read TGTGCCAGCAGCGAGCATCCTGAGCCCGCTGGAAACACCATATATTTT.

This chain joins TRBV11-2 and TRBJ1-1; 7 nucleotides match TRBD1. V trimming: 5 bases; J trimming: 0 bases; junction bases outside the gene matches: 6. Per the germline V gene, CDR1 is SGHAT and CDR2 is FQNNGV. The CDR3 totals 15 residues. This CDR3 reads CASSPRQGMNTEAFF. In DNA, the CDR3 is TGTGCCAGCAGCCCCCGACAGGGAATGAACACTGAAGCTTTCTTT.

Here the CDR3 reads CASSLPGTAMGYTF. The CDR3 nucleotides read TGTGCCAGCAGCTTACCCGGGACAGCAATGGGCTACACCTTC. The chain is built from TRBV7-2 and TRBJ1-2, with 7 bases matching TRBD1. CDR1 is SGHTA and CDR2 is FQGNSA in the germline V gene. The CDR3 runs 14 residues. Trimming removed 2 bases from V and 8 bases from J; junction bases left unmatched: 8.

The V and J genes are TRBV20-1 and TRBJ1-2; D call uncertain. The CDR3 consists of 11 residues. Germline lookup yields CDR1 DFQATT and CDR2 SNEGSKA (reference sequence). The V gene lost 3 bases and the J gene lost 4 bases, with 6 bases spanning the gap. The DNA for the CDR3 is TGCAGTGCTAGTGGCATCTATGGCTACACCTTC. This encodes CSASGIYGYTF.

The genes are TRBV2 and TRBJ2-7; tentatively, D is TRBD2 (7 bases). V was pared by 4 bases and J by 3 bases, with 25 bases between. This CDR3 contains 18 residues. Per germline, CDR1 SNHLY and CDR2 FYNNEI. The chain's CDR3 is CASSGFVALGGGLYEQYF. CDR3 coding DNA: TGTGCCAGCAGTGGGTTTGTTGCCTTGGGGGGGGGCCTCTACGAGCAGTACTTC.

This chain uses TRBV19 with TRBJ1-2; 7 bases match TRBD1. V gave up 9 bases and J gave up 0 bases; unmatched junction bases: 7. Germline values: CDR1 LNHDA, CDR2 SQIVND (reference sequence). The CDR3 runs 14 residues. The CDR3 protein is CASHRQGSNYGYTF. Written as DNA, the CDR3 is TGTGCCAGCCATCGACAGGGATCTAACTATGGCTACACCTTC.

The V and J genes are TRBV13 and TRBJ1-2; the D is unclear. The CDR3 loop spans 17 amino acids. V lost 4 bases to trimming and J lost 3 bases, with 21 bases between them. The V gene's germline CDR1 is PRHDT and CDR2 FYEKMQ (reference sequence). CDR3 amino acids: CASSWGGFSGFDYGYTF. The CDR3, as DNA: TGTGCCAGCAGCTGGGGAGGGTTTTCGGGTTTCGACTATGGCTACACCTTC. The complete variable domain, with remaining parts taken from reference TRBV13 and TRBJ1-2, reads AAGVIQSPRHLIKEKRETATLKCYPIPRHDTVYWYQQGPGQDPQFLISFYEKMQSDKGSIPDRFSAQQFSDYHSELNMSSLELGDSALYFCASSWGGFSGFDYGYTFGSGTRLTVV.

This chain uses TRBV6-5 with TRBJ1-3; D remains ambiguous. The CDR3 runs 14 residues. Trimming took 2 bases from V and 1 from J, leaving 6 bases between them. Per germline, CDR1 MNHEY and CDR2 SVGAGI. The CDR3 DNA reads as TGTGCCAGCAGTTACGAGTTTTCTGGAAACACCATATATTTT. This codes for CASSYEFSGNTIYF.

V gene TRBV11-2 combines with J gene TRBJ2-7; D remains ambiguous. This CDR3 has 15 amino acids. CDR1 is SGHAT and CDR2 is FQNNGV in the germline V gene. Trimming took 0 bases from V and 3 from J, leaving 12 bases between them. The CDR3 here is CASSLDPSVYYEQYF. The CDR3 region has the DNA TGTGCCAGCAGCTTAGACCCGTCGGTGTACTACGAGCAGTACTTC.

The chain combines TRBV6-5 with TRBJ1-3; no definite D call. CDR1 is MNHEY and CDR2 is SVGAGI in the germline V gene. The length of the CDR3 is 14 residues. V lost 2 bases and J lost 3, with 8 bases in between. Here the CDR3 DNA reads TGTGCCAGCAGTTACCGGGGTGATGGAAACACCATATATTTT. This gives the protein CASSYRGDGNTIYF.

The V and J genes are TRBV15 and TRBJ1-5; 7 bases align to TRBD1. The CDR3 sequence is 15 residues long. Germline V gene data show CDR1 as LNHNV and CDR2 as YYDKDF (reference sequence). V was clipped by 5 bases and J by 6 bases; unmatched bases: 10. CDR3 in DNA: TGTGCCACCAGCCACCTTGAGGGGGCAGGTCAGCCCCAGCATTTT. It yields the protein CATSHLEGAGQPQHF.

Only a few counts were recorded for this clone. The chain links TRBV19 to TRBJ2-3; TRBD2 aligns across 10 bases. Looked up from germline, CDR1 is LNHDA and CDR2 is SQIVND (reference sequence). The CDR3 sequence is 16 residues long. V gave up 3 bases and J gave up 4 bases; unmatched junction bases: 7. CDR3 sequence: CASSMSGGAPPDTQYF. The CDR3 bases are TGTGCCAGTAGTATGAGCGGGGGGGCCCCCCCAGATACGCAGTATTTT.

The CDR3 region has the DNA TGTGCCAGCTCACCACTGGCCGACTATCAGCCCCAGCATTTT. Its translation: CASSPLADYQPQHF. The gene calls are TRBV18 and TRBJ1-5, with no clear D. Deletions cut 1 base from V and 5 bases from J, with 9 bases between. The length of the CDR3 is 14 residues. Germline-derived CDR1 and CDR2 are KGHSH and LQKENI.

The chain links TRBV4-2 to TRBJ1-1; no definite D call. This CDR3 region has 16 residues. The V and J ends lost 1 base and 7 bases respectively, with 19 bases between them. The germline V gene encodes CDR1 LGHNA and CDR2 YNFKEQ. CDR3 DNA: TGTGCCAGCAGCCAAGCGCCCCGGTCCAGCGGCGGTGAAGCTTTCTTT. Amino acids: CASSQAPRSSGGEAFF.

V usage is TRBV9 and J usage is TRBJ2-7, with D perhaps matching TRBD1 (6 bases). Trimming stripped 0 bases from V and 3 bases from J, with 10 bases between. The CDR3 length is 14 residues. Germline values: CDR1 SGDLS, CDR2 YYNGEE. CDR3 DNA sequence: TGTGCCAGCAGCGTAGCGACAGGAAACTACGAGCAGTACTTC. Protein product: CASSVATGNYEQYF.

The chain has TRBV7-9 and TRBJ1-6, with D uncertain. The CDR3 length is 14 residues. V shed 1 base and J shed 7 bases, with 8 bases lying between them. Germline CDR1 SEHNR, CDR2 FQNEAQ (reference sequence). CDR3 amino acids: CASSLDTGNSPLHF. Here the CDR3 DNA reads TGTGCCAGCAGCTTAGATACGGGAAATTCACCCCTCCACTTT.

This chain joins TRBV18 and TRBJ2-7; TRBD1 aligns across 8 bases. V lost 3 bases to trimming and J lost 6 bases; unmatched junction nucleotides: 13. This CDR3 comprises 16 residues. CDR1 and CDR2 from the germline V gene are KGHSH and LQKENI. The CDR3 coding sequence is TGTGCCAGCTCACCGAGGACAGGGCCCTACGGAATCGAGCAGTACTTC. This codes for CASSPRTGPYGIEQYF.